The source of this TCR beta chain is a study of blood T cell repertoires in COVID-19. Study details: Acute and convalescent COVID-19 specimens originated in the United States, Italy and Spain. T cells, B-cell-depleted T cells, or PBMCs supplied cDNA or gDNA.

Authors' data handling: Reference gene primer amplification in the assay estimated nucleated cell counts. TCRdb keeps only in-frame clones here, not all; method: immunoSEQ multiplex PCR. From that table come the V and J calls and clone size; the DNA was used to work out D and trimming. The table includes tens of thousands of clones, about 90% detected once. In Seattle, patients joined the study during active infection and were tracked longitudinally. Germline CDR1 reads SNHLY; CDR2 reads FYNNEI. The CDR3 length is 15 residues. V dropped 6 bases and J dropped 2; count of bases not matched to a gene: 4.

Sequencing was performed on peripheral blood. V is TRBV2 and J is TRBJ2-7; 13 bases agree with TRBD2. The sequence derives from a man aged 50 to 59 with COVID-19, enrolled during active disease. CDR3 in DNA: TGTGCCAGCAGAGAGGGACTAGCGGGGACCTACGAGCAGTACTTC. It specifies CASREGLAGTYEQYF. Combining the CDR3 with reference TRBV2 and TRBJ2-7 gives the whole variable domain EPEVTQTPSHQVTQMGQEVILRCVPISNHLYFYWYRQILGQKVEFLVSFYNNEISEKSEIFDDQFSVERPDGSNFTLKIRSTKLEDSAMYFCASREGLAGTYEQYFGPGTRLTVT.